This T cell receptor (beta chain) was sequenced during a study of shared clonotypes between healthy human individuals. Turning to the study itself: A donor's plate count was three for CD4 naive and three for CD4 memory; CD8 naive had two and CD8 memory one. General observations from the study: Unshared clonotypes carried lower generation probabilities than those common to all four donors.

Healthy and HIV-negative, the adult donors had no recent acute infections or vaccinations. Division of CD4+ cells produced a CD45RA+ naive subset and a CD45RA-negative memory subset. Regarding this clone: The antigen remains undetermined.

Repertoires were generated with immunoSEQ multiplex PCR, while TCRdb's copy carries only in-frame clones and drops some. The data contain roughly 2 million clones, approximately 94% of them seen just once; the ten biggest clones take up around 0.13%. Germline CDR1 is LNHNV and CDR2 is YYDKDF (reference sequence). Unmatched junction bases numbered 4, after V lost 8 bases and J lost 0 bases. This CDR3 is built from 14 residues. The sample taken for sequencing was naive CD4+ T cells sorted from blood. Subset: CD45RA+ positively selected. This TCR was recovered from a man between 18 and 35 years old in good health. This rearrangement joins TRBV15 to TRBJ2-1; 7 positions agree with TRBD2. For the CDR3, the DNA is TGTGCCACCCGAAGCGGGGACTCCTACAATGAGCAGTTCTTC. Translation: CATRSGDSYNEQFF.